The subject of this entry is one T cell receptor (beta chain). How the authors handled the data: How many nucleated cells were present was estimated from reference gene primer amplification. Sequencing used immunoSEQ multiplex PCR; TCRdb keeps in-frame clones, though not all of them. V, J and clone size are those of that table, while D and trimming were read from the DNA. The table includes roughly 330,000 clones, 89% detected once. This entry comes from a study of blood T cell repertoires in COVID-19. In the study overall: Acute-phase and convalescent COVID-19 samples originated in the United States, Italy and Spain. From T cells, B-cell-depleted T cells, or PBMCs came the material, which was cDNA or gDNA.

The CDR3 totals 15 residues. V gave up 2 bases and J gave up 5 bases, with 15 bases separating them. Germline CDR1 is LNHDA and CDR2 is SQIVND (reference sequence). Sequenced input: peripheral blood. V gene TRBV19 combines with J gene TRBJ2-5; TRBD1 might be the D (5 bases). This receptor was taken from a man aged 18 to 30 who had recovered from COVID-19. The CDR3: CASSIKGSKGETQYF. CDR3 nucleotides: TGTGCCAGTAGTATAAAAGGGTCCAAGGGGGAGACCCAGTACTTC.